Below are 29 T cell receptor beta chains sequenced from a single sample in a study of OX40 agonist ivuxolimab in advanced cancers. Only in-frame clones appear in the TCRdb table, and some are missing; sequencing was by immunoSEQ multiplex PCR. The sample lists tens of thousands of clones; 90% were seen once. The sequencing used CD4+ or CD8+ T cells sorted from blood, collected in a trial of the OX40 agonist ivuxolimab. The receptors stem from an adult with an advanced solid tumor such as melanoma, head and neck, liver or kidney cancer.

The V gene is TRBV5-1, the J gene TRBJ2-5, with D possibly TRBD2 on 5 matching bases. Trimming took off 5 bases at V and 5 bases at J, with 16 bases between the two ends. CDR1 is SGHRS, CDR2 YFSETQ, per germline. The CDR3 contains 14 residues. The CDR3 here is CASSEGYKLETQYF. The DNA of the CDR3 is TGCGCCAGCAGTGAGGGATACAAGTTGGAGACCCAGTACTTC.

The chain combines TRBV6-5 with TRBJ1-5, with 7 nucleotides matching TRBD1. V lost 5 bases and J lost 2; bases outside the gene matches: 6. The CDR3 is 15 amino acids. CDR1 and CDR2 from the germline V gene are MNHEY and SVGAGI. The CDR3 reads CASSKTGVGNQPQHF. CDR3 coding DNA: TGTGCCAGCAGTAAAACAGGGGTTGGCAATCAGCCCCAGCATTTT.

The gene calls are TRBV9 and TRBJ2-5; a weak D match, TRBD1 (7 bases). The CDR3 is 13 amino acids. V was trimmed by 7 bases and J by 0 bases, leaving 10 bases between them. Germline V gives CDR1 SGDLS, CDR2 YYNGEE. In DNA, the CDR3 is TGTGCCAGCGCGGGACAGTACCAAGAGACCCAGTACTTC. Translating it yields CASAGQYQETQYF. The whole variable domain, remainder taken from reference TRBV9 and TRBJ2-5, is DSGVTQTPKHLITATGQRVTLRCSPRSGDLSVYWYQQSLDQGLQFLIQYYNGEERAKGNILERFSAQQFPDLHSELNLSSLELGDSALYFCASAGQYQETQYFGPGTRLLVL.

The CDR3: CASSRTGVYGYTF. As DNA, the CDR3 is TGTGCCAGCAGCCGCACAGGGGTCTATGGCTACACCTTC. The chain is built from TRBV21-1 and TRBJ1-2; the tabulated D call, TRBD1, remains unverified against the DNA. TRBV21-1 is a pseudogene. This CDR3 has 13 residues.

This clone was detected only a few times. Different DNA sequences within this sample yield the same CDR3. The V gene is TRBV9, the J gene TRBJ1-1, with no clear D. The CDR3 is made up of 13 amino acids. Germline values: CDR1 SGDLS, CDR2 YYNGEE. Trimming cost V 5 bases and J 0 bases, with 8 bases left between them. Here the CDR3 DNA reads TGTGCCAGCAGTCTCGGGATGAACACTGAAGCTTTCTTT. Translated: CASSLGMNTEAFF. Combining the CDR3 with reference TRBV9 and TRBJ1-1 gives the whole variable domain DSGVTQTPKHLITATGQRVTLRCSPRSGDLSVYWYQQSLDQGLQFLIQYYNGEERAKGNILERFSAQQFPDLHSELNLSSLELGDSALYFCASSLGMNTEAFFGQGTRLTVV.

V is TRBV30 and J is TRBJ1-5; weak D call: TRBD1 (6 bases). The V gene lost 4 bases and the J gene lost 5 bases, with 21 bases spanning the gap. Germline CDR1 GTSNPN, CDR2 SVGIG (reference sequence). The CDR3 length is 16 residues. CDR3 bases: TGTGCCTGGACCCCGGGAGCAGGGGAATACTATCAGCCCCAGCATTTT. Residues: CAWTPGAGEYYQPQHF.

V and J are TRBV27 and TRBJ2-7, with 9 nucleotides matching TRBD2. Per germline, CDR1 MNHEY and CDR2 SMNVEV (reference sequence). V was clipped by 5 bases and J by 2 bases; unmatched bases: 1. This CDR3 spans 13 amino acids. CDR3 bases: TGTGCCAGCAGTCGCGGGAGGGCCTACGAGCAGTACTTC. This translates into CASSRGRAYEQYF.

The chain recombines TRBV5-4 with TRBJ2-7; the D gene is possibly TRBD2 (6 bases). The ends were cut back, 3 bases at V and 1 base at J, with 11 bases in the middle. Germline-derived CDR1 and CDR2 are SGHNT and YYREEE (reference sequence). This CDR3 has 14 amino acids. CDR3 loop: CASSSPEGSYEQYF. DNA for the CDR3: TGTGCCAGCAGCTCGCCGGAGGGTTCCTACGAGCAGTACTTC.

The chain joins TRBV4-1 to TRBJ1-1; a possible D gene is TRBD1 (5 bases). CDR1 and CDR2 (germline): MGHRA, YSYEKL. V lost 1 base and J lost 2, with 17 bases in between. The CDR3 runs to 17 residues. CDR3 DNA: TGCGCCAGCAGCCAAGCATTAGAGGGACCGGCTAACACTGAAGCTTTCTTT. Protein product: CASSQALEGPANTEAFF.

This clone has just a few counts. This chain links TRBV28 with TRBJ2-7, with a weak D call TRBD2 (5 bases). The CDR3 is made up of 16 amino acids. Between the trimmed V and J ends, which lost 1 base and 2 bases, there was a span of 15 bases. Germline CDR1 is MDHEN and CDR2 is SYDVKM. DNA of the CDR3: TGTGCCAGCAGTTTATTTGAGGGAGCATACCCCTACGAGCAGTACTTC. It translates to CASSLFEGAYPYEQYF.

This chain uses TRBV5-1 with TRBJ2-1; D not certain. This CDR3 comprises 13 residues. V shed 3 bases and J shed 8 bases, with 12 bases lying between them. Germline values: CDR1 SGHRS, CDR2 YFSETQ. In DNA form, the CDR3 reads TGCGCCAGCAGCTGGGCGAAGGGCGATGAGCAGTTCTTC. Translated, it gives CASSWAKGDEQFF.

The rearrangement uses TRBV10-1 and TRBJ1-4, with 11 bases lining up with TRBD1. The CDR3 contains 19 residues. From germline, CDR1 is WNHNN and CDR2 SYGVQD (reference sequence). V lost 6 bases, J lost 7 bases, and 19 bases stayed unmatched. The CDR3 spells CASRARDRGERFVCEKLFF. In DNA, the CDR3 is TGCGCCAGCAGGGCTAGGGACAGGGGGGAGCGCTTTGTGTGTGAAAAACTGTTTTTT.

This rearrangement joins TRBV2 to TRBJ1-4; the D is unclear. CDR3 length: 14 amino acids. The germline gives CDR1 SNHLY, CDR2 FYNNEI. V lost 4 bases to trimming and J lost 4 bases, with 10 bases between them. Written as DNA, the CDR3 is TGTGCCAGCAGTGTCTCCAGTAGTAATGAAAAACTGTTTTTT. Translating gives CASSVSSSNEKLFF.

The chain links TRBV5-1 to TRBJ1-1, with 10 bases matching TRBD1. CDR1 SGHRS and CDR2 YFSETQ come from the germline V gene. Trimming cost V 4 bases and J 0 bases; bases outside gene matches: 9. CDR3 length: 17 residues. The CDR3 DNA is TGCGCCAGCAGCAATTTTGGGACAGGGGAAATGAACACTGAAGCTTTCTTT. Protein sequence: CASSNFGTGEMNTEAFF.

The chain has TRBV7-9 and TRBJ2-1, with 10 bases matching TRBD2. The length of the CDR3 is 14 residues. J lost 16 bases, V lost 5 bases, and 14 bases had no gene match. The germline gives CDR1 SEHNR, CDR2 FQNEAQ (reference sequence). The CDR3 DNA reads TGTGCCAGCAGCCCCTTTGAGCGGGGGGGTAGGGGTTTCTTC. Residues: CASSPFERGGRGFF.

V is TRBV29-1 and J is TRBJ1-3; the D gene is possibly TRBD1 (5 bases). The CDR3 contains 16 residues. With 1 base removed from V and 2 bases from J, the gap between germline ends came to 15 bases. The V gene's germline CDR1 is SQVTM and CDR2 ANQGSEA. The CDR3: CSVEVGNHRTGNTIYF. CDR3 DNA sequence: TGCAGCGTTGAAGTTGGTAACCACAGGACTGGAAACACCATATATTTT.

This clone was seen only once. J is TRBJ1-1 and V is TRBV11-2; D may be TRBD1 (5 bases). Trimming took off 1 base at V and 9 bases at J, with 6 bases between the two ends. Germline V gene data show CDR1 as SGHAT and CDR2 as FQNNGV. The CDR3 runs to 11 residues. The chain's CDR3 is CASSLAGQAFF. The CDR3 nucleotides are TGTGCCAGCAGCTTAGCGGGACAAGCTTTCTTT.

V gene TRBV2 combines with J gene TRBJ2-7, with D possibly TRBD1 on 6 matching bases. There are 18 residues in the CDR3. The germline V gene encodes CDR1 SNHLY and CDR2 FYNNEI. V shed 1 base and J shed 2 bases, with 21 bases lying between them. In DNA form, the CDR3 reads TGTGCCAGCAGTGAAGGCGTCCTGGGTCGACAGGTAGCCTACGAGCAGTACTTC. It translates to CASSEGVLGRQVAYEQYF. The full variable domain, its missing parts supplied by reference TRBV2 and TRBJ2-7, is EPEVTQTPSHQVTQMGQEVILRCVPISNHLYFYWYRQILGQKVEFLVSFYNNEISEKSEIFDDQFSVERPDGSNFTLKIRSTKLEDSAMYFCASSEGVLGRQVAYEQYFGPGTRLTVT.

Concerning this clone: The sample holds other DNA sequences that translate to the same CDR3. The J gene is TRBJ2-7, the V gene TRBV10-2, with 10 bases identical to TRBD1. Germline-derived CDR1 and CDR2 are WSHSY and SAAADI. The CDR3 covers 14 residues. V was clipped by 6 bases and J by 4 bases; unmatched bases: 6. CDR3 sequence reads: CASRPTGQGYEQYF. CDR3 nucleotides: TGCGCCAGCAGACCTACGGGACAGGGGTACGAGCAGTACTTC.

The rearrangement links TRBV5-1 to TRBJ2-1; 7 bases are shared with TRBD1. This CDR3 is 15 amino acids long. Trimming cost V 0 bases and J 3 bases; bases outside gene matches: 3. In germline, CDR1 is SGHRS, CDR2 YFSETQ. CDR3 in amino acids: CASSLGDRGYNEQFF. The CDR3 bases are TGCGCCAGCAGCTTGGGGGACAGAGGCTACAATGAGCAGTTCTTC.

The rearrangement links TRBV6-5 to TRBJ2-3; possible D gene TRBD2, 6 bases. The CDR3 has 15 amino acids. Germline V gene sequence: CDR1 MNHEY, CDR2 SVGAGI. V was shortened by 6 bases and J by 2 bases, with 15 bases between the two germline ends. CDR3 in DNA: TGTGCCAGCAGCATCGGGGGAGGTCACACAGATACGCAGTATTTT. Translation: CASSIGGGHTDTQYF.

The CDR3 nucleotides are TGTGCCAGCAGTTACAGGGACACTGAAGCTTTCTTT. Encoded protein: CASSYRDTEAFF. The chain couples TRBV6-5 to TRBJ1-1; D gene unclear. The CDR3 runs to 12 residues. V shed 2 bases and J shed 3 bases, with 4 bases lying between them. Looked up from germline, CDR1 is MNHEY and CDR2 is SVGAGI.

The chain employs TRBV27 and TRBJ2-7, with TRBD1 identical over 8 bases. CDR1 MNHEY and CDR2 SMNVEV come from the germline V gene (reference sequence). J lost 3 bases, V lost 0 bases, and 7 bases had no gene match. The CDR3 is 16 residues long. The CDR3 DNA reads TGTGCCAGCAGTTTATCTTCCACAGGGGGTTTCTACGAGCAGTACTTC. Its translation is CASSLSSTGGFYEQYF.

This rearrangement joins TRBV19 to TRBJ2-7; 8 nucleotides agree with TRBD1. V gave up 2 bases and J gave up 3 bases; unmatched junction bases: 3. Germline V gives CDR1 LNHDA, CDR2 SQIVND (reference sequence). The CDR3 covers 14 residues. In DNA form, the CDR3 reads TGTGCCAGTAGTATAACAGGGGGGAACTACGAGCAGTACTTC. Residues: CASSITGGNYEQYF.

The chain is built from TRBV27 and TRBJ1-1; a possible D gene is TRBD1 (5 bases). Germline V gene lookup returns CDR1 MNHEY and CDR2 SMNVEV (reference sequence). The CDR3 has 14 residues. The germline V and J ends were trimmed by 6 bases and 1 base, with 12 bases remaining between them. The CDR3 nucleotides read TGTGCCAGCAGATTTGGGGCGGAGAACACTGAAGCTTTCTTT. This gives the protein CASRFGAENTEAFF.

The CDR3 bases are TGCGCCAGCAGCTTGGATTTCCAGGGGGCGGGCGAGCAGTACTTC. It codes for CASSLDFQGAGEQYF. The chain couples TRBV5-1 to TRBJ2-7; TRBD1 aligns across 8 bases. The CDR3 totals 15 residues. The germline CDR1 and CDR2 sequences are SGHRS and YFSETQ. V gave up 0 bases and J gave up 6 bases; unmatched junction bases: 8.

V is TRBV6-6 and J is TRBJ2-3, with D possibly matching TRBD2 (6 bases). Between the trimmed V and J ends, which lost 2 bases and 2 bases, there was a span of 14 bases. The CDR3 consists of 16 residues. The germline gives CDR1 MNHNY, CDR2 SVGAGI (reference sequence). This CDR3 is CASSYLIGGTTDTQYF. For the CDR3, the DNA is TGTGCCAGCAGTTACCTCATTGGCGGGACCACAGATACGCAGTATTTT.

The rearrangement links TRBV28 to TRBJ1-3, with D hard to call. This CDR3 contains 14 residues. CDR1 is MDHEN, CDR2 SYDVKM, per germline. V was pared by 3 bases and J by 0 bases, with 6 bases between. The CDR3 nucleotides are TGTGCCAGCAGTTTTCCCAGCTCTGGAAACACCATATATTTT. Encoded protein: CASSFPSSGNTIYF.

This chain connects TRBV30 to TRBJ2-7, with a possible D match to TRBD1 (6 bases). V lost 2 bases, J lost 5 bases, and 13 bases lay in between. Germline V gene sequence: CDR1 GTSNPN, CDR2 SVGIG (reference sequence). The CDR3 has 13 residues. The CDR3 DNA is TGTGCCTGGAGTATGGGGGCGAGGGACGAGCAGTACTTC. It codes for CAWSMGARDEQYF. Looking up the rest from reference TRBV30 and TRBJ2-7 gives the full variable domain: SQTIHQWPATLVQPVGSPLSLECTVEGTSNPNLYWYRQAAGRGLQLLFYSVGIGQISSEVPQNLSASRPQDRQFILSSKKLLLSDSGFYLCAWSMGARDEQYFGPGTRLTVT.